This T cell receptor (beta chain) was observed in a study of blood T cell repertoires in COVID-19. In the authors' methods: Scientists estimated how many nucleated cells there were by amplifying reference gene primers. The method was immunoSEQ multiplex PCR; TCRdb's version includes in-frame clones alone and lacks a portion of them. That table gives V, J and clone size, and the DNA gave D and trimming. The sample consists of approximately 77,000 clones, 80% of them appearing once. The CDR3 loop spans 15 amino acids. J gave up 6 bases and V 2 bases, and 2 bases lay outside the gene matches. The germline gives CDR1 MGHDK, CDR2 SYGVNS. In this sample, this clone turned up a few times.

The chain couples TRBV25-1 to TRBJ1-6; 9 nucleotides line up with TRBD1. Specimen: peripheral blood. The source is a woman in her 70s with acute or convalescent COVID-19. The CDR3 nucleotides read TGTGCCAGCAGTGAACTGGGACAGGGTAATTCACCCCTCCACTTT. Protein: CASSELGQGNSPLHF. The whole variable domain, filled in from reference TRBV25-1 and TRBJ1-6, reads EADIYQTPRYLVIGTGKKITLECSQTMGHDKMYWYQQDPGMELHLIHYSYGVNSTEKGDLSSESTVSRIRTEHFPLTLESARPSHTSQYLCASSELGQGNSPLHFGNGTRLTVT.